The 19 T cell receptor beta chains below were found in one sample sequenced in a study of blood T cells in healthy people across ages. A second roughly 6 to 12 cycle PCR used barcoded and J-beta primers. From the 5' RACE reads, TCRdb called clonotypes with MiXCR, one entry per CDR3 protein. The repertoire holds approximately 1.5 million distinct CDR3 sequences, with approximately 43% as singletons. The specimen was blood. All receptors come from a woman between 18 and 29 years old in good health.

The CDR3 DNA reads TGCGCCAGCAGCCACCCTGGGGTGGCCACGGCCTACAATGAGCAGTTCTTC. Its translation is CASSHPGVATAYNEQFF. The chain uses TRBV4-1 and TRBJ2-1; no clear D. The ends were cut back, 3 bases at V and 2 bases at J, with 17 bases in the middle. The CDR3 runs to 17 residues. CDR1 is MGHRA, CDR2 YSYEKL, per germline.

V and J are TRBV19 and TRBJ2-7; TRBD2 might be the D (6 bases). The V end was cut by 3 bases, the J end by 0 bases, with 9 bases between. Germline assignment: CDR1 LNHDA and CDR2 SQIVND (reference sequence). This CDR3 spans 14 amino acids. CDR3 amino acids: CASSIFGSSYEQYF. DNA of the CDR3: TGTGCCAGTAGTATTTTCGGGAGCTCCTACGAGCAGTACTTC.

This clonotype came up a few times. The chain employs TRBV4-3 and TRBJ2-7, with D maybe TRBD1 (6 bases). The CDR3 is made up of 14 amino acids. The V gene lost 0 bases and the J gene lost 2 bases, with 8 bases spanning the gap. Germline V CDR1 and CDR2: LGHNA, YSLEER. The CDR3, as DNA: TGCGCCAGCAGCCAAGATTACAGGGCCTACGAGCAGTACTTC. Its translation is CASSQDYRAYEQYF.

The chain employs TRBV3-1 and TRBJ1-1, with D unresolved. CDR3 size: 17 residues. With 2 bases removed from V and 1 base from J, the gap between germline ends came to 17 bases. CDR1 and CDR2 (germline): LGHDT, YNNKEL (reference sequence). DNA for the CDR3: TGTGCCAGCAGCCAAAACATCGGACTGCCAGAGAACACTGAAGCTTTCTTT. Translating it yields CASSQNIGLPENTEAFF.

The table lists this clonotype with many counts. The chain links TRBV4-1 to TRBJ2-7; no clear D gene. The CDR3 length is 13 residues. V was cut by 0 bases and J by 3 bases, with 6 bases left in between. Per the germline V gene, CDR1 is MGHRA and CDR2 is YSYEKL. The chain's CDR3 is CASSQDLNYEQYF. The DNA of the CDR3 is TGCGCCAGCAGCCAAGATCTGAACTACGAGCAGTACTTC.

The chain uses TRBV29-1 and TRBJ2-1; D ambiguous. The CDR3 length is 12 residues. Germline CDR1 SQVTM, CDR2 ANQGSEA. The germline V and J ends were trimmed by 7 bases and 13 bases, with 20 bases remaining between them. CDR3 residues: CSGEDDKETQFF. The CDR3 DNA is TGCAGCGGAGAAGATGATAAAGAGACCCAGTTCTTC.

The chain recombines TRBV20-1 with TRBJ2-7; D is uncertain. Germline values: CDR1 DFQATT, CDR2 SNEGSKA (reference sequence). This CDR3 comprises 14 residues. The ends were cut back, 5 bases at V and 1 base at J, with 15 bases in the middle. This chain's CDR3 is CSALSRQLSYEQYF. CDR3 nucleotide sequence: TGCAGTGCTCTTTCTCGGCAGCTTTCCTACGAGCAGTACTTC.

This clonotype was seen a few times. The V call is TRBV7-9, the J call TRBJ2-3; 11 nucleotides agree with TRBD2. With V trimmed by 1 base and J by 5 bases, 2 bases remained unmatched. The CDR3 runs 15 residues. Germline CDR1 reads SEHNR; CDR2 reads FQNEAQ (reference sequence). CDR3 sequence reads: CASSLELAGGDTQYF. In DNA form, the CDR3 reads TGTGCCAGCAGCTTAGAGCTAGCGGGGGGAGATACGCAGTATTTT. Based on the CDR3 plus reference TRBV7-9 and TRBJ2-3, the full variable domain is DTGVSQNPRHKITKRGQNVTFRCDPISEHNRLYWYRQTLGQGPEFLTYFQNEAQLEKSRLLSDRFSAERPKGSFSTLEIQRTEQGDSAMYLCASSLELAGGDTQYFGPGTRLTVL.

Concerning this clonotype itself: The germline gene is not matched at one end of the junction; a read error may be the cause. CDR3 bases: TGTGCCAGCAGCTTAATAAGCGGGAGGAACTACGATGAGCAGTTCTTC. It yields the protein CASSLISGRNYDEQFF. V and J are TRBV7-9 and TRBJ2-1; TRBD2 matches 9 bases. This CDR3 has 16 residues. CDR1 and CDR2 (germline): SEHNR, FQNEAQ (reference sequence).

The V gene is TRBV29-1, the J gene TRBJ2-7; no firm D call. V was clipped by 5 bases and J by 4 bases, with 15 bases between them. The CDR3 is 13 amino acids. The germline CDR1 and CDR2 sequences are SQVTM and ANQGSEA. CDR3 nucleotide sequence: TGCAGCGTTATTGAGATAGACCTGTACGAGCAGTACTTC. This sequence encodes CSVIEIDLYEQYF.

The V and J genes are TRBV20-1 and TRBJ2-1; D is undetermined. Trimming shortened V by 8 bases and J by 1 base, and 15 bases separated the two germline ends. The CDR3 is made up of 14 amino acids. Germline V gives CDR1 DFQATT, CDR2 SNEGSKA (reference sequence). The CDR3: CSIQVSKSYNEQFF. CDR3 sequence (DNA): TGCAGTATACAAGTCTCGAAATCCTACAATGAGCAGTTCTTC.

This clonotype was observed a handful of times. The gene calls are TRBV20-1 and TRBJ2-5, with D uncertain. CDR1 and CDR2 from the germline V gene are DFQATT and SNEGSKA (reference sequence). This CDR3 is built from 13 residues. V dropped 1 base and J dropped 7 bases, with 13 bases sitting between them. The CDR3 is CSARVPELRTQYF. For the CDR3, the DNA is TGCAGTGCTAGAGTCCCGGAACTTCGGACCCAGTACTTC.

This clonotype occurred a few times. The chain employs TRBV24-1 and TRBJ1-4; 7 nucleotides agree with TRBD1. There are 18 residues in the CDR3. The germline V gene encodes CDR1 KGHDR and CDR2 SFDVKD. After removal of 1 base from V and 3 bases from J, the junction contained 10 bases not matched to a gene. CDR3 coding DNA: TGTGCCACCAGTGATTTAAACAGGGGCGTCTTCGCTAATGAAAAACTGTTTTTT. Residues: CATSDLNRGVFANEKLFF.

The rearrangement uses TRBV7-9 and TRBJ2-1; TRBD2 agrees at 9 bases. Germline trimming cut 0 bases from V and 5 bases from J; bases unmatched to any gene: 8. This CDR3 is 17 amino acids long. CDR1 is SEHNR and CDR2 is FQNEAQ in the germline V gene (reference sequence). The CDR3 DNA reads TGTGCCAGCAGCTTAGCCTTAGCGGGAGCCTTTCACAATGAGCAGTTCTTC. Protein sequence: CASSLALAGAFHNEQFF.

The chain carries TRBV7-2 and TRBJ1-4; D is unresolved. V was clipped by 5 bases and J by 4 bases, with 14 bases between them. CDR1 and CDR2 from the germline V gene are SGHTA and FQGNSA. The CDR3 runs 15 residues. As DNA, the CDR3 is TGTGCCAGCAGCCGCGAGAGGGCGGGTAATGAAAAACTGTTTTTT. Translating gives CASSRERAGNEKLFF.

This clonotype was recorded at least ten times. The CDR3 loop reads CASSQVSDGTDTQYF. The CDR3 DNA sequence: TGCGCCAGCAGCCAAGTCAGCGATGGTACAGATACGCAGTATTTT. J is TRBJ2-3 and V is TRBV4-1; no clear D. Germline CDR1 is MGHRA and CDR2 is YSYEKL. The CDR3 has 15 amino acids. The germline V and J ends were trimmed by 1 base and 3 bases, with 11 bases remaining between them.

The rearrangement links TRBV24-1 to TRBJ2-3; 16 bases agree with TRBD2. The CDR3 has 18 residues. CDR1 is KGHDR, CDR2 SFDVKD, per germline. V was pared by 4 bases and J by 5 bases, with 8 bases of the junction left unmatched. This CDR3 reads CATSDPGLAGGPVDTQYF. CDR3 DNA sequence: TGTGCCACCAGTGACCCGGGACTAGCGGGAGGGCCGGTAGATACGCAGTATTTT.

The chain joins TRBV11-2 to TRBJ2-3; a possible D gene is TRBD2 (6 bases). V lost 1 base to trimming and J lost 6 bases, with 14 bases between them. This CDR3 is 15 amino acids long. Germline V gives CDR1 SGHAT, CDR2 FQNNGV. The CDR3 loop is CASSLAMAGRDTQYF. The CDR3 DNA is TGTGCCAGCAGCTTAGCAATGGCGGGGAGGGATACGCAGTATTTT.

The genes are TRBV6-1 and TRBJ1-5; D gene uncertain. V lost 2 bases and J 0 bases, leaving 8 bases between the germline ends. The germline CDR1 and CDR2 sequences are MNHNS and SASEGT. This CDR3 comprises 15 residues. The CDR3, as DNA: TGTGCCAGCAGTGAATATACGCCTAGCAATCAGCCCCAGCATTTT. Its protein is CASSEYTPSNQPQHF.